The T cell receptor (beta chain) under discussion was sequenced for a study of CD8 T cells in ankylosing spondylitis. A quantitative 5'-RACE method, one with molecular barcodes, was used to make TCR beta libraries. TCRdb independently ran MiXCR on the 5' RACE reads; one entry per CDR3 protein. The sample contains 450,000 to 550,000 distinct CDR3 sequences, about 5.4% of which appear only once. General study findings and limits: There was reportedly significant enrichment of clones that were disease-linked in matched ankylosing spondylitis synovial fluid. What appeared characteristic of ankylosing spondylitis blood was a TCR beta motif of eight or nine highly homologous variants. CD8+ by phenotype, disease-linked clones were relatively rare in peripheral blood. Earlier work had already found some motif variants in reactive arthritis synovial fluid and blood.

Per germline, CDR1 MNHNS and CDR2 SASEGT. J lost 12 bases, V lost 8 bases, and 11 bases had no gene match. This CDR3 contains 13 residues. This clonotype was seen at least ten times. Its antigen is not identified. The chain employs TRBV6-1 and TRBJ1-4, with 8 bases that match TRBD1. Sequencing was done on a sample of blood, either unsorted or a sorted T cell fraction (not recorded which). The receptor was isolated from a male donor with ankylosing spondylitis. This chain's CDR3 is CASLGRDRLQLFF. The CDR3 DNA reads TGTGCCAGCTTGGGAAGGGACAGGTTACAACTGTTTTTT.